A single T cell receptor (beta chain) is shown here with its context. At least ten counts were recorded for this clonotype. It lacks a known antigen. No base quality values were provided; no much bigger clone lies one nucleotide off. The data stem from a study of spatial heterogeneity in lung cancer (dated by TCRdb to the late 2010s). Regarding the research as a whole: Beta-chain transcripts were consistently detected in greater numbers than alpha-chain transcripts, which likely reflects a higher abundance of beta-chain transcripts. In the raw uncorrected reads, each unique combination of TCR and UMI appeared on average more than ten times. In non-small cell lung cancer, the study quantitatively compared TCR alpha and beta repertoires across several tumor regions, matched nontumor lung, and blood. Nonsynonymous mutation counts, determined by whole-exome sequencing of tumor tissue, were related to TCR repertoire features. Both alpha and beta chains were TCR-sequenced in fewer than 250 tumor regions, 64 matched nontumor lung samples and some 50 PBMC samples obtained at surgery. Paper-wide results and their limitations: Confirming at a functional level the hypothesis that regional TCRs recognize regional mutations was considered to require additional single-cell paired TCR alpha and beta sequencing.

Read against the paper, the sample's time point label means: sample taken at primary tumor resection. The donors were about 65 patients from the lung TRACERx cohort who had early-stage, untreated non-small cell lung cancer. TCR sequencing used whole RNA extracted from tumor and nontumor lung tissue, or from cryopreserved PBMC samples, without cell sorting. Patients were selected for TCR sequencing only if sufficient RNA was available from at least two tumor regions. Tumor and adjacent nontumor lung specimens were reviewed by a lung pathologist before selection. Libraries were built with 5' RACE. The listed sequencing device is NextSeq 500. The TCR library protocol attached a unique molecular identifier to each TCR cDNA molecule to allow correction of PCR and sequencing errors. From the authors' description of their analysis: TCR identification, UMI-based error correction and CDR3 extraction were performed with Decombinator tools. Expanded TCRs were defined as those above a frequency of 2 per 1,000, corresponding to the top 1% of the tumor frequency distribution. Rényi diversity was computed with the R vegan package after subsampling each repertoire 100 times to 5,000 TCRs. CDR3 similarity networks were constructed using string-kernel similarity of amino acid triplets, with links drawn between CDR3s whose pairwise similarity was above 0.82. The raw public reads went through TCRdb reprocessing: fastp at Q25, MiXCR clone calling, in-frame beta chains kept. Merged by CDR3 protein, the rows form single entries marked with the most common genes and DNA. The V and J calls, along with clone size, are taken from TCRdb and not from the paper's own processing. This sample lists around 11,000 distinct CDR3 sequences; approximately 6.1% were detected once. About 28% of the sample rests with the top ten.

The CDR3 contains 14 residues, cysteine and phenylalanine counted. Just CDR3 DNA is preserved here, 42 bases in frame from base 1. Cut back by 2 bases and 6 bases, the V and J ends lie 14 bases apart. CDR1 and CDR2 (MNHEY, SVGAGI) derive from the germline V gene. The sample here was normal lung tissue next to the tumor, taken at surgery. The sequence is built from TRBV6-5 and TRBJ2-7, and TRBD1 may be the D gene, going by 6 matching bases. The sequence came from a male donor with early-stage non-small cell lung cancer. The CDR3 sequence is CASSYRGRGSEQYF. The nucleotide sequence is given as TGTGCCAGCAGTTACCGTGGCAGGGGTTCCGAGCAGTACTTC.